The clone carrying this T cell receptor (beta chain) was counted once. The record originates from a study of T cell changes during pregnancy in multiple sclerosis. The repertoire was sequenced with immunoSEQ multiplex PCR; TCRdb's copy has only in-frame clones and lacks some. This table holds 35,000 to 50,000 clones, approximately 91% found once. This CDR3 is 14 amino acids long. From germline, CDR1 is MGHDK and CDR2 SYGVNS. Trimming stripped 8 bases from V and 3 bases from J, with 13 bases between. This receptor was identified in a female donor with multiple sclerosis, enrolled in a pregnancy study. The gene calls are TRBV25-1 and TRBJ2-2; D possibly corresponds to TRBD2 (5 bases). The sequenced sample consisted of PBMCs (not recorded whether the cells were cultured). Here the CDR3 reads CASGPGGYTGELFF. The CDR3 bases are TGTGCCAGCGGGCCGGGCGGGTACACCGGGGAGCTGTTTTTT.